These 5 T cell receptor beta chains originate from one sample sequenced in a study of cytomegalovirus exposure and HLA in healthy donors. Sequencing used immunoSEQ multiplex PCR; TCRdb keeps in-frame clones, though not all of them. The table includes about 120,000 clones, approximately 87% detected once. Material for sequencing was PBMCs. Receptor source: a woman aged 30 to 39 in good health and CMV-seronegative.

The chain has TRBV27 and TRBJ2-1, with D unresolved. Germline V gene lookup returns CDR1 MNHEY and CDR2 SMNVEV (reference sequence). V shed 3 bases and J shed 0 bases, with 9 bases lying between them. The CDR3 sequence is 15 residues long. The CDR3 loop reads CASSFDRGSYNEQFF. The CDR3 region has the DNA TGTGCCAGCAGTTTCGATCGAGGCTCCTACAATGAGCAGTTCTTC.

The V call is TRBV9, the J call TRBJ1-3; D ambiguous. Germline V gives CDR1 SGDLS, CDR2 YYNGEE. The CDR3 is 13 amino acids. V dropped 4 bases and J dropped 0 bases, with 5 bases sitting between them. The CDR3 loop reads CASSPNSGNTIYF. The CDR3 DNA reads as TGTGCCAGCAGCCCTAACTCTGGAAACACCATATATTTT.

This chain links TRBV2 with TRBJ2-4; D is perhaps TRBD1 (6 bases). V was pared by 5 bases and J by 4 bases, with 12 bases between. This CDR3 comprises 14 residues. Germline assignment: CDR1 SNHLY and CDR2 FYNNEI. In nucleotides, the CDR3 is TGTGCCAGCAGTTGGGGGACAAATAAAAACATTCAGTACTTC. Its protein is CASSWGTNKNIQYF.

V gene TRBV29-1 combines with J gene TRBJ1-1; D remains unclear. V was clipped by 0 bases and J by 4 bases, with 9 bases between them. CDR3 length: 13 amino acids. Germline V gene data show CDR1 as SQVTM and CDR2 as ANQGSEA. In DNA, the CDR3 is TGCAGCGTTGAAGATAGTGCGATCACTGAAGCTTTCTTT. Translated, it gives CSVEDSAITEAFF.

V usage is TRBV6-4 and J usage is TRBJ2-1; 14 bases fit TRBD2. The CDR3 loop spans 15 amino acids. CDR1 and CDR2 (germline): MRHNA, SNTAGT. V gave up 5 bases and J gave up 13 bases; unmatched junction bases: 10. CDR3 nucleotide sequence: TGTGCCAGCAGTCCAGGGGCCGGGACTAGCGGGGGACAGTTCTTC. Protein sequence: CASSPGAGTSGGQFF.